This T cell receptor (beta chain) appears in the sequencing data of a study of blood T cell repertoires in COVID-19. As for the study in general: Sites in the United States, Italy and Spain provided acute and convalescent COVID-19 samples. Sources were T cells, B-cell-depleted T cells, or PBMCs; the material itself was cDNA or gDNA.

Trimming cost V 0 bases and J 1 base, with 10 bases left between them. This CDR3 spans 15 amino acids. Germline V lookup: CDR1 MNHEY, CDR2 SVGAGI. Authors' processing steps: Reference gene primers were amplified, and this amplification served to estimate nucleated cell counts. Profiling relied on immunoSEQ multiplex PCR, and the TCRdb table lists in-frame clones only, not all of them. The D gene and trimming were derived from the DNA, and the V and J assignments and clone size from that table. The table records approximately 190,000 clones, 70% to 90% of them present only once. The gene calls are TRBV6-5 and TRBJ2-7; a possible D gene is TRBD1 (6 bases). The source is a man aged 60 to 75 with active or convalescent COVID-19. What was sequenced was peripheral blood. This CDR3 reads CASSYSDQGSYEQYF. The CDR3 DNA is TGTGCCAGCAGTTACTCCGATCAGGGGTCCTACGAGCAGTACTTC.